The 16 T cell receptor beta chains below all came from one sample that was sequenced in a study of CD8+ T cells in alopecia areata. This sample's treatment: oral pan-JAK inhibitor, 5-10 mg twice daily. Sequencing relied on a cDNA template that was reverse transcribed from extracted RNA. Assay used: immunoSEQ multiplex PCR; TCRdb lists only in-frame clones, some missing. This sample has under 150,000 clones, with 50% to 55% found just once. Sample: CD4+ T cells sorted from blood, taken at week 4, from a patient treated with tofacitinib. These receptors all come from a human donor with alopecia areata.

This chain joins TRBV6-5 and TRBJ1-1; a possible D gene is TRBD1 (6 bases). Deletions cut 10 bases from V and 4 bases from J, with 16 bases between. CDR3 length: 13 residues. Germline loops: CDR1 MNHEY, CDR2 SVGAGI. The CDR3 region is CATNPGAGTEAFF. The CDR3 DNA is TGTGCCACCAACCCGGGGGCGGGCACTGAAGCTTTCTTT.

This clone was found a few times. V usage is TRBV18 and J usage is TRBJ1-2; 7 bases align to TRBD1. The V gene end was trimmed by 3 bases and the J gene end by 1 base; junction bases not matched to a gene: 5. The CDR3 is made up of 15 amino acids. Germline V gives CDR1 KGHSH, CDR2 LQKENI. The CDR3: CASSPGTVGNYGYTF. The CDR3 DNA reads TGTGCCAGCTCACCCGGGACAGTGGGTAACTATGGCTACACCTTC.

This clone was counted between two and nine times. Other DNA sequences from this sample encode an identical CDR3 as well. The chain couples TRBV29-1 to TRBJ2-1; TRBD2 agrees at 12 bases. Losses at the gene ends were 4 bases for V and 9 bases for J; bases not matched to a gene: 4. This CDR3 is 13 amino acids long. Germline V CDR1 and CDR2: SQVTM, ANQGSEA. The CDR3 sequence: CSVGLAGDGEQFF. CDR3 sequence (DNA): TGCAGCGTTGGACTAGCGGGAGATGGTGAGCAGTTCTTC.

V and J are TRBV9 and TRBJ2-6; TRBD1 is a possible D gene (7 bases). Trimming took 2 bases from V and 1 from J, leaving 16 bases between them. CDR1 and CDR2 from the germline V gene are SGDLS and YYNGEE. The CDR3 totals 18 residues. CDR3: CASSVGGQKASGANVLTF. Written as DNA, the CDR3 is TGTGCCAGCAGCGTCGGGGGACAGAAGGCATCTGGGGCCAACGTCCTGACTTTC.

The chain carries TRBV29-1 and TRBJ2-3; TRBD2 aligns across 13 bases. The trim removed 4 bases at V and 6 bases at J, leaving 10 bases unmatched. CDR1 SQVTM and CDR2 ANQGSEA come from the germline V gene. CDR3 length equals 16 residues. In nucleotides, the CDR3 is TGCAGCGTTGCCCTAACTAGCGGGGGGGCCGTGGATACGCAGTATTTT. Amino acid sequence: CSVALTSGGAVDTQYF.

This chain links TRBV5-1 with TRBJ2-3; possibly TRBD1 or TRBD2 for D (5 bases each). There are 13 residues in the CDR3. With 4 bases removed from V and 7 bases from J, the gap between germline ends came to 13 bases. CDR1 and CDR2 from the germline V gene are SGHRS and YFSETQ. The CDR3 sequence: CASSKGSTYTQYF. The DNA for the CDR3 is TGCGCCAGCAGCAAGGGGAGTACATATACGCAGTATTTT.

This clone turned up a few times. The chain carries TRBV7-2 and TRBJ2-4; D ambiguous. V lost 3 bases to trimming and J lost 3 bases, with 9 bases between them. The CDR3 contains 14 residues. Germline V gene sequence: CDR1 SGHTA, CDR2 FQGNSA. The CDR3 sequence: CASSLASYKNIQYF. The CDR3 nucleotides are TGTGCCAGCAGCTTGGCATCCTACAAAAACATTCAGTACTTC.

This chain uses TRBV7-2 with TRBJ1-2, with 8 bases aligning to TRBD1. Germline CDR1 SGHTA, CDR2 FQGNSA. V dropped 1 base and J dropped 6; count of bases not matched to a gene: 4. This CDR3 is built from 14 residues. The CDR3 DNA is TGTGCCAGCAGCTTAGGGACAGGGATGAATGGCTACACCTTC. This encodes CASSLGTGMNGYTF.

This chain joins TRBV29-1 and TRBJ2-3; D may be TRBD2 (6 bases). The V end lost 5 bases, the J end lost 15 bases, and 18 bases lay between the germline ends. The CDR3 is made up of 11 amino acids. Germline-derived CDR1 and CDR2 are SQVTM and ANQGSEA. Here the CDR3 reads CSVPPTGEQYF. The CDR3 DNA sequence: TGCAGCGTTCCCCCAACGGGGGAACAATATTTT.

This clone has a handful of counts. DNA for the CDR3: TGCAGCGTTGAGGACAGGGCTAACACCGGGGAGCTGTTTTTT. This encodes CSVEDRANTGELFF. J is TRBJ2-2 and V is TRBV29-1; 8 bases align to TRBD1. V lost 3 bases to trimming and J lost 2 bases; unmatched junction nucleotides: 2. The CDR3 is 14 amino acids. Germline V gives CDR1 SQVTM, CDR2 ANQGSEA.

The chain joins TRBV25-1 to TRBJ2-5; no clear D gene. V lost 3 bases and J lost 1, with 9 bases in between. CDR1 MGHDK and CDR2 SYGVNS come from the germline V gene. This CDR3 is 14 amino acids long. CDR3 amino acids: CASSDTTVQETQYF. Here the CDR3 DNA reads TGTGCCAGCAGTGACACTACAGTCCAAGAGACCCAGTACTTC.

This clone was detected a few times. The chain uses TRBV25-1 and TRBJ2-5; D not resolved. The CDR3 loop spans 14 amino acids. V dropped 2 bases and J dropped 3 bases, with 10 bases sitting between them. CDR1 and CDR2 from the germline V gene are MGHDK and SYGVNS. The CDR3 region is CASSEAANEETQYF. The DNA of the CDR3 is TGTGCCAGCAGTGAAGCCGCTAACGAAGAGACCCAGTACTTC.

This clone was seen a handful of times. In DNA, the CDR3 is TGCGCCAGCAGTCCCCGGGGGGCCTGGAACACTGAAGCTTTCTTT. Protein: CASSPRGAWNTEAFF. The chain is built from TRBV5-1 and TRBJ1-1, with D tentatively TRBD1 (6 bases). Germline loops: CDR1 SGHRS, CDR2 YFSETQ. CDR3 length: 15 residues. Deletions cut 5 bases from V and 1 base from J, with 15 bases between.

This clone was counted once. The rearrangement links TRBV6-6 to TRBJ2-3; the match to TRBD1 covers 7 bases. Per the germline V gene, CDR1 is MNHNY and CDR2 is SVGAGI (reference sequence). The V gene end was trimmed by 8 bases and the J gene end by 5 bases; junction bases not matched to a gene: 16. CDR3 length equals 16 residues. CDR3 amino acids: CASRKSRDSDLDTQYF. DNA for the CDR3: TGTGCCAGCCGAAAAAGCCGGGACAGCGACCTAGATACGCAGTATTTT.

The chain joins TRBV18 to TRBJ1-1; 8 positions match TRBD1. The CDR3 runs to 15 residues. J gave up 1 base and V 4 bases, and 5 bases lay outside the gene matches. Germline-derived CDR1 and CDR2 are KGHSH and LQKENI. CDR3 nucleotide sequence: TGTGCCAGCTCACGGACTGGGACAGGGAACACTGAAGCTTTCTTT. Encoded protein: CASSRTGTGNTEAFF.

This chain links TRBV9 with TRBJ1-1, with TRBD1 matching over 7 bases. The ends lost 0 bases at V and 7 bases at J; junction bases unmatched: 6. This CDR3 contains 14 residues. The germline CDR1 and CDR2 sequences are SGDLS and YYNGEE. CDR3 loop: CASSVGPGGIEAFF. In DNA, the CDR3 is TGTGCCAGCAGCGTAGGACCAGGGGGAATTGAAGCTTTCTTT.